A single sample gave rise to the 28 T cell receptor beta chains below, sequenced in a study of blood T cell repertoires in COVID-19. Method: immunoSEQ multiplex PCR; TCRdb's copy keeps in-frame clones and lacks some. This sample has about 250,000 clones; 88% occur once, and the top ten carry 3.1%. The sequencing sample was made of PBMCs or T cells enriched from blood (not recorded which). The receptors shown here come from a woman in her thirties or forties who had been exposed to COVID-19.

The gene calls are TRBV29-1 and TRBJ2-3; 8 nucleotides align to TRBD1. The V gene's germline CDR1 is SQVTM and CDR2 ANQGSEA. This CDR3 contains 15 residues. The J segment lost 3 bases and the V segment lost 4 bases, leaving 9 bases of the junction unmatched. Written as DNA, the CDR3 is TGCAGCGTTGTAGGACAGGGCCGTGGGACAGATACGCAGTATTTT. Residues: CSVVGQGRGTDTQYF.

The chain joins TRBV19 to TRBJ1-6, with a tentative D call TRBD1 (6 bases). Germline loops: CDR1 LNHDA, CDR2 SQIVND (reference sequence). The CDR3 has 14 residues. Trimming removed 5 bases at V and 6 bases at J, with 11 bases between. The CDR3 DNA reads as TGTGCCAGTAGTGCGGACAGTGGTAATTCACCCCTCCACTTT. It encodes CASSADSGNSPLHF.

The rearrangement links TRBV4-3 to TRBJ2-1, with 12 nucleotides matching TRBD1. The CDR3 has 18 residues. Losses at the gene ends were 3 bases for V and 5 bases for J; bases not matched to a gene: 11. Germline CDR1 LGHNA, CDR2 YSLEER. The CDR3 DNA reads TGCGCCAGCAGCCACAGCTATTGGGACAGGGGGCACGACAATGAGCAGTTCTTC. It specifies CASSHSYWDRGHDNEQFF.

This clone occurred once. The V gene is TRBV5-8, the J gene TRBJ1-6, with 7 bases identical to TRBD1. The junction had 9 bases not matched to a gene; V was cut back by 5 bases and J by 4 bases. The CDR3 spans 16 residues. The germline CDR1 and CDR2 sequences are SGHTS and YDEGEE. The DNA of the CDR3 is TGTGCCAGCAGGCCAGAAGGGGGCTTTTATAATTCACCCCTCCACTTT. The encoded protein is CASRPEGGFYNSPLHF.

The chain employs TRBV7-9 and TRBJ1-2, with TRBD1 as a possible D gene (6 bases). The V end lost 5 bases, the J end lost 0 bases, and 13 bases lay between the germline ends. Germline loops: CDR1 SEHNR, CDR2 FQNEAQ (reference sequence). The CDR3 length is 15 residues. The CDR3 DNA sequence: TGTGCCAGCAGCACTGGACAGAGCGCTAACTATGGCTACACCTTC. Its protein is CASSTGQSANYGYTF.

A remark on this clone: At one end the junction does not follow the germline gene, possibly because of a read error. This chain joins TRBV12-3 or TRBV12-4 and TRBJ1-2; 8 positions match TRBD1. The CDR3 loop spans 12 amino acids. The CDR3 loop is CASSLGQGPGHF. The CDR3 nucleotides are TGTGCCAGCAGTCTAGGACAGGGACCCGGGCACTTC.

This sequence joins TRBV2 and TRBJ1-6; tentative D call: TRBD1 (5 bases). Germline values: CDR1 SNHLY, CDR2 FYNNEI. V was clipped by 6 bases and J by 7 bases, with 13 bases between them. The length of the CDR3 is 14 residues. The CDR3 sequence: CASRAVRVNSPLHF. In DNA form, the CDR3 reads TGTGCCAGCAGGGCGGTCAGGGTAAATTCACCCCTCCACTTT.

The CDR3 DNA reads TGTGCCAGCAGTTCAAACATCCGGTGGGACAGATACAATGAGCAGTTCTTC. It is translated as CASSSNIRWDRYNEQFF. The V call is TRBV11-3, the J call TRBJ2-1; TRBD1 aligns across 7 bases. Germline V gene lookup returns CDR1 SGHNT and CDR2 YENEEA. CDR3 length: 17 residues. V trimming: 6 bases; J trimming: 4 bases; junction bases outside the gene matches: 15.

The V and J genes are TRBV7-2 and TRBJ2-5; TRBD2 is a possible D gene (7 bases). V dropped 3 bases and J dropped 5 bases, with 13 bases sitting between them. Per germline, CDR1 SGHTA and CDR2 FQGNSA. The CDR3 length is 14 residues. DNA of the CDR3: TGTGCCAGCAGCTTCTGGGGGCGGGAGGAGACCCAGTACTTC. Protein: CASSFWGREETQYF.

This CDR3 reads CASSQERPYGPYFSNQPQHF. The CDR3 nucleotides read TGCGCCAGCAGCCAAGAGCGGCCCTACGGTCCTTATTTTAGCAATCAGCCCCAGCATTTT. The chain couples TRBV4-3 to TRBJ1-5; D not certain. Per the germline V gene, CDR1 is LGHNA and CDR2 is YSLEER. The CDR3 contains 20 residues. The V gene lost 0 bases and the J gene lost 0 bases, with 21 bases spanning the gap.

This sequence joins TRBV11-2 and TRBJ1-6; D call uncertain. CDR3 length: 13 residues. Trimming left V 5 bases short and J 6 bases short, with 8 bases between. Germline lookup yields CDR1 SGHAT and CDR2 FQNNGV. The CDR3 loop is CASSPFFNSPLHF. The CDR3 DNA follows: TGTGCCAGCAGCCCGTTTTTTAATTCACCCCTCCACTTT.

The chain recombines TRBV7-8 with TRBJ1-2, with 9 bases fitting TRBD1. The CDR3 is 17 residues long. Losses at the gene ends were 1 base for V and 1 base for J; bases not matched to a gene: 7. Germline V gene sequence: CDR1 SGHVS, CDR2 FQNEAQ. The CDR3 region has the DNA TGTGCCAGCAGCTTAGGTGGGACAGGGAAAGTTAACTATGGCTACACCTTC. Its translation is CASSLGGTGKVNYGYTF. Full variable domain (rest looked up from reference TRBV7-8 and TRBJ1-2): GAGVSQSPRYKVAKRGQDVALRCDPISGHVSLFWYQQALGQGPEFLTYFQNEAQLDKSGLPSDRFFAERPEGSVSTLKIQRTQQEDSAVYLCASSLGGTGKVNYGYTFGSGTRLTVV.

The chain has TRBV30 and TRBJ1-2; TRBD1 is a possible D gene (6 bases). Per the germline V gene, CDR1 is GTSNPN and CDR2 is SVGIG (reference sequence). CDR3 length: 13 amino acids. The germline V and J ends were trimmed by 0 bases and 6 bases, with 11 bases remaining between them. The CDR3 bases are TGTGCCTGGAGTGTCCAGGGGAATGATGGCTACACCTTC. Translation gives CAWSVQGNDGYTF.

On this clone itself: A junction boundary mismatches the germline segment, possibly from a read error. V gene TRBV2 combines with J gene TRBJ1-2, with 8 positions matching TRBD1. The germline V gene has CDR1 SNHLY and CDR2 FYNNEI. This CDR3 spans 15 amino acids. The CDR3 sequence is CASSGRWTGTSTAPF. The CDR3 DNA follows: TGTGCCAGCAGTGGGCGTTGGACAGGGACTTCCACCGCCCCCTTC.

The chain links TRBV15 to TRBJ1-1; D not resolved. Germline V gene sequence: CDR1 LNHNV, CDR2 YYDKDF (reference sequence). V lost 0 bases, J lost 1 base, and 9 bases lay in between. This CDR3 spans 15 amino acids. The chain's CDR3 is CATSRDFRGNTEAFF. CDR3 DNA: TGTGCCACCAGCAGAGATTTCCGAGGGAACACTGAAGCTTTCTTT.

The chain has TRBV7-9 and TRBJ2-3; 8 nucleotides agree with TRBD1. This CDR3 has 12 residues. Unmatched junction bases numbered 7, after V lost 4 bases and J lost 13 bases. Germline lookup yields CDR1 SEHNR and CDR2 FQNEAQ (reference sequence). CDR3 protein: CASSSPRTGKYF. In nucleotides, the CDR3 is TGTGCCAGCAGCTCCCCTAGGACAGGGAAGTATTTT. The full variable domain, its missing parts supplied by reference TRBV7-9 and TRBJ2-3, is DTGVSQNPRHKITKRGQNVTFRCDPISEHNRLYWYRQTLGQGPEFLTYFQNEAQLEKSRLLSDRFSAERPKGSFSTLEIQRTEQGDSAMYLCASSSPRTGKYFGPGTRLTVL.

The chain carries TRBV4-3 and TRBJ2-7, with 11 positions matching TRBD2. J gave up 5 bases and V 2 bases, and 8 bases lay outside the gene matches. Germline assignment: CDR1 LGHNA and CDR2 YSLEER. CDR3 length: 16 amino acids. CDR3 protein: CASSQPLAGGLHEQYF. The CDR3 DNA follows: TGCGCCAGCAGCCAACCCCTAGCGGGGGGTCTGCACGAGCAGTACTTC.

This rearrangement joins TRBV5-6 to TRBJ2-1; 7 bases map to TRBD2. CDR3 size: 16 residues. V shed 2 bases, J shed 2 bases, and the junction held 7 bases outside the gene matches. Looked up from germline, CDR1 is SGHDT and CDR2 is YYEEEE. The DNA of the CDR3 is TGTGCCAGCAGCTTCGGCGCACTAGCGACCTACAATGAGCAGTTCTTC. Its protein is CASSFGALATYNEQFF. Supplemented by reference TRBV5-6 and TRBJ2-1, the full variable domain reads DAGVTQSPTHLIKTRGQQVTLRCSPKSGHDTVSWYQQALGQGPQFIFQYYEEEERQRGNFPDRFSGHQFPNYSSELNVNALLLGDSALYLCASSFGALATYNEQFFGPGTRLTVL.

This sequence joins TRBV27 and TRBJ1-5, with 7 bases aligning to TRBD1. This CDR3 comprises 14 residues. From germline, CDR1 is MNHEY and CDR2 SMNVEV (reference sequence). Trimming removed 5 bases from V and 9 bases from J; junction bases left unmatched: 10. CDR3 protein: CASSPRTGESPQHF. The CDR3 DNA follows: TGTGCCAGCAGTCCCCGGACAGGAGAATCGCCCCAGCATTTT.

CDR3 in amino acids: CASSYKGASTGELFF. CDR3 coding DNA: TGTGCCAGCAGTTATAAGGGGGCAAGTACCGGGGAGCTGTTTTTT. The J gene is TRBJ2-2, the V gene TRBV6-2 or TRBV6-3, with 7 bases matching TRBD1. Looked up from germline, CDR1 is MNHEY and CDR2 is SVGEGT. The CDR3 is made up of 15 amino acids. Unmatched junction bases numbered 6, after V lost 3 bases and J lost 5 bases.

The rearrangement joins TRBV7-2 to TRBJ1-3; D unresolved. The CDR3 spans 14 residues. Germline assignment: CDR1 SGHTA and CDR2 FQGNSA. The V and J ends lost 2 bases and 1 base respectively, with 6 bases between them. The CDR3 sequence is CASSLWESGNTIYF. The DNA for the CDR3 is TGTGCCAGCAGCTTATGGGAGTCTGGAAACACCATATATTTT.

This chain connects TRBV11-2 to TRBJ2-1; TRBD1 is a possible D gene (6 bases). V lost 1 base, J lost 8 bases, and 21 bases lay in between. Germline lookup yields CDR1 SGHAT and CDR2 FQNNGV. This CDR3 contains 17 residues. This CDR3 reads CASSLAFGRGKFDEQFF. In DNA form, the CDR3 reads TGTGCCAGCAGCTTAGCTTTTGGCAGGGGAAAATTCGATGAGCAGTTCTTC.

This chain joins TRBV27 and TRBJ1-4; perhaps TRBD1 as D (6 bases). Germline CDR1 reads MNHEY; CDR2 reads SMNVEV (reference sequence). V lost 0 bases to trimming and J lost 6 bases, with 8 bases between them. CDR3 length: 14 amino acids. CDR3 bases: TGTGCCAGCAGTTTATCGGCAGGGGATGAAAAACTGTTTTTT. Translated, it gives CASSLSAGDEKLFF.

The gene calls are TRBV4-3 and TRBJ1-4; 7 positions agree with TRBD1. The CDR3 has 14 residues. The trim removed 0 bases at V and 8 bases at J, leaving 3 bases unmatched. Germline loops: CDR1 LGHNA, CDR2 YSLEER. The CDR3 nucleotides read TGCGCCAGCAGCCAAGATCGGACAGGAGAAAAACTGTTTTTT. It translates to CASSQDRTGEKLFF.

Concerning this clone itself: At one end, the junction sequence differs from germline, possibly due to a read error. This chain uses TRBV5-1 with TRBJ1-1, with D tentatively TRBD1 (5 bases). The germline V gene has CDR1 SGHRS and CDR2 YFSETQ. This CDR3 is built from 13 residues. CDR3 sequence reads: CASSFVPDTEAFF. For the CDR3, the DNA is TGCGCCAGCAGCTTTGTGCCGGACACCGAAGCTTTCTTT.

Notes on this clone: The germline gene is not matched at one end of the junction; a read error may be the cause. The CDR3 DNA sequence: TGTGCCAGCAGCTTGAGTGGGGGCGGGAGTCGAGAGACCCAGTACTTC. As protein: CASSLSGGGSRETQYF. The chain combines TRBV5-1 with TRBJ2-5; D may be TRBD2 (7 bases). The V gene's germline CDR1 is SGHRS and CDR2 YFSETQ. The CDR3 is 16 amino acids.

This sequence joins TRBV28 and TRBJ1-2; D gene ambiguous. Germline V gene lookup returns CDR1 MDHEN and CDR2 SYDVKM. The CDR3 extends over 16 amino acids. V was cut by 7 bases and J by 2 bases, with 20 bases left in between. The CDR3 loop is CASMTQLYSRNYGYTF. The DNA for the CDR3 is TGTGCCAGCATGACCCAACTTTATTCGAGGAACTATGGCTACACCTTC.

The chain couples TRBV6-4 to TRBJ2-1; D might be TRBD1 (6 bases). The length of the CDR3 is 14 residues. Germline V gene data show CDR1 as MRHNA and CDR2 as SNTAGT. Trimming left V 0 bases short and J 3 bases short, with 6 bases between. DNA for the CDR3: TGTGCCAGCAGTGACTCAGGGGGCTACAATGAGCAGTTCTTC. It translates to CASSDSGGYNEQFF.